A selection of T cell receptor beta chains follows, all from one sample in a study of control samples from healthy donors and cancer patients. Some clones are missing from TCRdb's copy, which holds only in-frame ones; the method was immunoSEQ multiplex PCR. Altogether 150,000 to 170,000 clones are present, 94% being singletons, with the ten largest covering about 5.2%. The specimen was blood. The receptors originated from a man aged 40-50 years in good health. Each CDR3 is given with its conserved first and last residue. D genes are given only for firm matches. Clone size, where shown, is once, few, many, or a class for clones that have expanded.

j_call	d_call	v_call	clone_size	cdr3_nt	cdr3_aa
TRBJ1-1	NA	TRBV7-9	NA	TGTGCCAGCAGCTTAACACAGCCTGGAACTTCTTGGGCTTTCTTT	CASSLTQPGTSWAFF
TRBJ1-2	NA	TRBV7-9	few	TGTGCCAGCAGCTTAAAAGTCGGGCCGAGGGTAGGTGGCTACACCTTC	CASSLKVGPRVGGYTF
TRBJ1-2	NA	TRBV6-5	NA	TGTGCCAGCACCTTCGGACAGTTAGAGAACTATGGCTACACCTTC	CASTFGQLENYGYTF
TRBJ2-7	NA	TRBV21-1	NA	TGTGCCAGCAGCAAAAAAAGTTCGAACGAGCAGTACTTC	CASSKKSSNEQYF
TRBJ2-2	NA	TRBV5-1	NA	TGCGCCAGCAGCTTTATCCCAACGGGGGAGGAGCTGTTTTTT	CASSFIPTGEELFF
TRBJ1-2	NA	TRBV19	once	TGTGCCAGTACCTTCACGACTAGGACGGGGATCTATGGCTACACCTTC	CASTFTTRTGIYGYTF
TRBJ1-2	NA	TRBV18	NA	TGTGCCAGCTCACTTACCGTTCGGGACGCCTGGGGCTACACCTTC	CASSLTVRDAWGYTF
TRBJ1-1	NA	TRBV7-9	NA	TGTGCCAGCAGCCTGCAGGGCAGCACTGAAGCTTTCTTT	CASSLQGSTEAFF
TRBJ2-1	NA	TRBV28	NA	TGTGCCAGCAGCCATTACCGCCCGGGGGCCTACAATGAGCAGTTCTTC	CASSHYRPGAYNEQFF
TRBJ1-6	TRBD1	TRBV9	NA	TGTGCCAGCAGCACCCGGACAGGGGGCTCACCCCTCCACTTT	CASSTRTGGSPLHF
TRBJ2-5	TRBD1	TRBV4-1	NA	TGCGCCAGCAGCCCGCAGGGGGCGAGTCGGGCCCAGTACTTC	CASSPQGASRAQYF
TRBJ2-7	TRBD1	TRBV15	once	TGTGCCACCAGCAGGACCCTGGGACAGGGGGCAAATGAGCAGTACTTC	CATSRTLGQGANEQYF
TRBJ2-2	NA	TRBV6-5	NA	TGTGCCAGCAGTTACTCGACGGGGTTCACCGGGGAGCTGTTTTTT	CASSYSTGFTGELFF
TRBJ2-1	TRBD2	TRBV6-4	NA	TGTGCCAGCAGTGCTACTAGCGGGGATTACAATGAGCAGTTCTTC	CASSATSGDYNEQFF
TRBJ2-7	NA	TRBV4-1	NA	TGCGCCAGCAGCCAAGATATCGAGTACGAGCAGTACTTC	CASSQDIEYEQYF
TRBJ2-6	NA	TRBV2	NA	TGTGCCAGCAGTGAAGGGAGCTCTGGGGCCAACGTCCTGACTTTC	CASSEGSSGANVLTF
TRBJ2-2	NA	TRBV5-1	NA	TGCGCCAGCAGCTTGGTTGAGACGCGGAGCACCGGGGAGCTGTTTTTT	CASSLVETRSTGELFF
TRBJ2-1	NA	TRBV30	NA	TGTGCCTGGAGTGTCGGGGGTGAGCAGTTCTTC	CAWSVGGEQFF
TRBJ2-1	TRBD1	TRBV10-1	NA	TGCGCCAGCAGCGGGACAGGGGCCCCGGGGCCCTACAATGAGCAGTTCTTC	CASSGTGAPGPYNEQFF
TRBJ1-6	NA	TRBV11-2	NA	TGTGCCAGCAGCTTGAGGATGACGAGCTCCTATAATTCACCCCTCCACTTT	CASSLRMTSSYNSPLHF
TRBJ2-7	TRBD1	TRBV27	once	TGTGCCAGCAGTTCTACAGGGGTCTACGAGCAGTACTTC	CASSSTGVYEQYF
TRBJ1-5	TRBD1	TRBV19	once	TGTGCCAGTAGTATGGGGACAGTCACCAATCAGCCCCAGCATTTT	CASSMGTVTNQPQHF
TRBJ2-5	NA	TRBV18	NA	TGTGCCAGCTCATCCCAGGGTACTGAGACCCAGTACTTC	CASSSQGTETQYF
TRBJ1-1	TRBD1	TRBV7-6	once	TGTGCCAGCAGCACCCGGGACAGGGGGTATACTGAAGCTTTCTTT	CASSTRDRGYTEAFF
TRBJ1-6	NA	TRBV5-1	NA	TGCGCCAGCAGCTTGGAAAGGGGCTCACCCCTCCACTTT	CASSLERGSPLHF
TRBJ1-6	NA	TRBV21-1	NA	TGTGCCAGCAGCAAAGATAGGACAGGGGAGAGCTCCTATAATTCACCCCTCCACTTT	CASSKDRTGESSYNSPLHF
TRBJ2-2	NA	TRBV7-2	NA	TGTGCCAGCAGCGAGGTAACTTCCCGGGAGCTGTTTTTT	CASSEVTSRELFF
TRBJ1-5	NA	TRBV10-2	NA	TGCGCCAGCAGTCCTTCTTATAGCAATCAGCCCCAGCATTTT	CASSPSYSNQPQHF
TRBJ1-1	NA	TRBV27	once	TGTGCCAGCAGTTCAATACAGGGATCGAACACTGAAGCTTTCTTT	CASSSIQGSNTEAFF
TRBJ1-3	TRBD1	TRBV19	NA	TGTGCCAGTTCGCCGGGACAGGGGGCATACACCATATATTTT	CASSPGQGAYTIYF
TRBJ2-3	TRBD2	TRBV5-1	NA	TGCGCCAGCGAGGCTTCGGGGGGTTTCACAGATACGCAGTATTTT	CASEASGGFTDTQYF
TRBJ1-1	NA	TRBV6-5	NA	TGTGCCACTCAGACAGACCCCTTGAACACTGAAGCTTTCTTT	CATQTDPLNTEAFF
TRBJ1-5	NA	TRBV12-3/TRBV12-4	NA	TGTGCCAGCAGTTCACCCAATCAGCCCCAGCATTTT	CASSSPNQPQHF
TRBJ1-4	NA	TRBV6-5	NA	TGTGCCAGCAGTTACCAGTACCCGCGGACTAATGAAAAACTGTTTTTT	CASSYQYPRTNEKLFF
TRBJ1-1	NA	TRBV24-1	NA	TGTGCCACCAGTGATTCAGCAGGGCGGGACACTGAAGCTTTCTTT	CATSDSAGRDTEAFF
TRBJ1-1	TRBD1	TRBV5-1	NA	TGCGCCAGCGAGGCCGGGGACAGGGGCCCGAACACTGAAGCTTTCTTT	CASEAGDRGPNTEAFF
TRBJ2-1	NA	TRBV10-3	NA	TGTGCCATCAGTGAGGGTGGCTCCTACAATGAGCAGTTCTTC	CAISEGGSYNEQFF
TRBJ1-1	NA	TRBV27	once	TGTGCCAGCAGGGTCCGGGGGATGAACACTGAAGCTTTCTTT	CASRVRGMNTEAFF
TRBJ1-2	TRBD1	TRBV27	NA	TGTGCCAGCAAACGACAGGGGTATTGGGGCTACACCTTC	CASKRQGYWGYTF
TRBJ1-1	TRBD1	TRBV3-1/TRBV3-2	NA	TGTGCCAGCAGCCCTCGGACAGGGAACACTGAAGCTTTCTTT	CASSPRTGNTEAFF
TRBJ1-1	NA	TRBV18	once	TGTGCCAGCTCACCAAACCCGGCAGGGGTGAGCACTGAAGCTTTCTTT	CASSPNPAGVSTEAFF
TRBJ1-2	NA	TRBV30	once	TGTGCCTGGGGCACCAGGCCCCGGGGCTATGGCTACACCTTC	CAWGTRPRGYGYTF
TRBJ2-6	NA	TRBV3-1/TRBV3-2	NA	TGTGCCAGCAGCCAAGAGGCGCGGACACCCGTCTCTGGGGCCAACGTTCTGACTTTC	CASSQEARTPVSGANVLTF
TRBJ1-5	NA	TRBV28	NA	TGTGCCACCGTCGGGAGCAATCAGCCCCAGCATTTT	CATVGSNQPQHF
TRBJ1-2	TRBD1	TRBV29-1	NA	TGCAGCGTTGAACCCGCAGGGGGTGCTACTGGCTACACCTTC	CSVEPAGGATGYTF
TRBJ2-7	NA	TRBV9	NA	TGTGCCAGCAGCGTCAGGGTTTCTGGGGGCGAGCAGTACTTC	CASSVRVSGGEQYF
TRBJ1-4	NA	TRBV2	NA	TGTGCCAGCAGTGATACAACAGGTCACGGGAGAACTGAAAAACTGTTTTTT	CASSDTTGHGRTEKLFF
TRBJ1-1	NA	TRBV6-5	NA	TGTGCCAGCAGTTACTCGATTATGACTGAAGCTTTCTTT	CASSYSIMTEAFF
TRBJ2-4	NA	TRBV11-2	NA	TGTGCCAGCAGCATAGTAGGGGCGGTAGCCAAAAACATTCAGTACTTC	CASSIVGAVAKNIQYF
TRBJ1-1	NA	TRBV18	NA	TGTGCCAGCTCACTCGGGGGACCTGAAGCTTTCTTT	CASSLGGPEAFF
TRBJ1-4	NA	TRBV6-1	few	TGTGCCAGCAGTGAACAGGGGCAGGATGAAAAACTGTTTTTT	CASSEQGQDEKLFF
TRBJ1-3	TRBD1	TRBV11-2	NA	TGTGCCAGCAGCTCCGGACAGGGCCTCAGCTCTGGAAACACCATATATTTT	CASSSGQGLSSGNTIYF
TRBJ1-2	TRBD1	TRBV19	NA	TGTGCCAGTAGTCTGGGACAGGGGAGTTTGCCTGGCTACACCTTC	CASSLGQGSLPGYTF
TRBJ2-3	NA	TRBV6-5	medium-sized	TGTGCCAGCAGTTACAGGGGCACGCAGTATTTT	CASSYRGTQYF
TRBJ2-5	NA	TRBV6-5	NA	TGTGCCAGCAGGAAAGAAGGGTGGAGAGAGACCCAGTACTTC	CASRKEGWRETQYF
TRBJ1-6	NA	TRBV19	NA	TGTGCCAGTAGTATTACGGGCGCCAATAATTCACCCCTCCACTTT	CASSITGANNSPLHF